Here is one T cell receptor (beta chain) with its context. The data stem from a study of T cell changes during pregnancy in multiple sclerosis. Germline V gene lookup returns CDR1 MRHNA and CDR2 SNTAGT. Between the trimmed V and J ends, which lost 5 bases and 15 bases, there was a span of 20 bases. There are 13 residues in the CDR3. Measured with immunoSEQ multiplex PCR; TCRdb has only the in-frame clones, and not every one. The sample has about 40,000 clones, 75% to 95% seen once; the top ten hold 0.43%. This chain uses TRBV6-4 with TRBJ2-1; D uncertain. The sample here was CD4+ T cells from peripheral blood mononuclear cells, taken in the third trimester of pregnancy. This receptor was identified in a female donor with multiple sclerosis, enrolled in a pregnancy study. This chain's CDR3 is CASSRHEVASRFF. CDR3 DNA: TGTGCCAGCAGTCGACATGAAGTGGCTTCTCGGTTCTTC.